These 2 T cell receptor beta chains came from one sample sequenced in a study of blood T cells in healthy people across ages. A second PCR of 7 to 11 cycles used a sample-barcoded 5' primer and a J-beta primer mix. TCRdb reanalysed the 5' RACE reads using MiXCR and keeps one entry per CDR3 protein. Seen here are fewer than 900,000 distinct CDR3 sequences, more than 40% observed once, and the top ten hold under 35%. The specimen was blood. The receptor source for this set is a woman in her sixties in good health.

Notes on this clonotype: Germline is not matched at one junction end, which may reflect a read error. The DNA for the CDR3 is TGTGCCAGCAGCGTAGCTAGCGGGAGGGACGAGCAGTACTTC. This codes for CASSVASGRDEQYF. V usage is TRBV7-2 and J usage is TRBJ2-7, with 12 bases identical to TRBD2. CDR1 is SGHTA, CDR2 FQGNSA, per germline. CDR3 length: 14 residues.

The J gene is TRBJ2-1, the V gene TRBV9; the D call may be TRBD1 or TRBD2 (6 bases each). The V end lost 0 bases, the J end lost 3 bases, and 10 bases lay between the germline ends. The CDR3 totals 15 residues. The germline V gene has CDR1 SGDLS and CDR2 YYNGEE. Here the CDR3 DNA reads TGTGCCAGCAGCGTAGGGGGGGCTAACTACAATGAGCAGTTCTTC. This translates into CASSVGGANYNEQFF.